These 4 T cell receptor beta chains were sequenced from one sample in a study of response to subunit inactivated influenza vaccine. TCRdb fed the RT-PCR reads into MiXCR, producing one record per CDR3 protein. The sample records just under 550,000 distinct CDR3 sequences, under 30% being singletons. These data also formed part of another study, on T cells expressing NK-cell markers. From that study: Generation of TCR beta cDNA was performed by 5'RACE template switching incorporating UMIs.

The sample consisted of CD4+ T cells sorted from PBMCs, taken about 13 days after vaccination. The receptors here all came from a man aged 45 to 65 who received an inactivated influenza vaccine.

The chain employs TRBV7-2 and TRBJ2-6, with D maybe TRBD1 (6 bases). CDR3 length equals 17 residues. V lost 5 bases and J lost 0, with 14 bases in between. CDR1 and CDR2 from the germline V gene are SGHTA and FQGNSA. As DNA, the CDR3 is TGTGCCAGCAGCCTCAGGGGCGCTGGCTCTGGGGCCAACGTCCTGACTTTC. Translated, it gives CASSLRGAGSGANVLTF. The whole variable domain, filled in from reference TRBV7-2 and TRBJ2-6, reads GAGVSQSPSNKVTEKGKDVELRCDPISGHTALYWYRQSLGQGLEFLIYFQGNSAPDKSGLPSDRFSAERTGGSVSTLTIQRTQQEDSAVYLCASSLRGAGSGANVLTFGAGSRLTVL.

This clonotype was seen more than once but under ten times. The rearrangement links TRBV12-3 or TRBV12-4 to TRBJ1-3, with D perhaps matching TRBD1 (6 bases). Trimming took 4 bases from V and 1 from J, leaving 8 bases between them. This CDR3 has 14 amino acids. DNA for the CDR3: TGTGCCAGCAGTTCGGACAGTTCTGGAAACACCATATATTTT. It encodes CASSSDSSGNTIYF.

The chain couples TRBV19 to TRBJ1-4; 11 nucleotides align to TRBD1. The CDR3 has 14 residues. The V segment lost 3 bases and the J segment 7 bases; nucleotides outside the gene matches: 1. Germline CDR1 LNHDA, CDR2 SQIVND (reference sequence). This CDR3 is CASSMDRGLEKLFF. CDR3 DNA: TGTGCCAGTAGTATGGACAGGGGGCTTGAAAAACTGTTTTTT.

The J gene is TRBJ2-1, the V gene TRBV20-1, with D uncertain. Germline loops: CDR1 DFQATT, CDR2 SNEGSKA (reference sequence). V was clipped by 1 base and J by 0 bases, with 13 bases between them. CDR3 length: 16 residues. CDR3 sequence: CSARGSDASSYNEQFF. CDR3 nucleotide sequence: TGCAGTGCTAGAGGTTCGGACGCGAGCTCCTACAATGAGCAGTTCTTC.